The 32 T cell receptor beta chains in this list originate from one sample, sequenced in a study of cytomegalovirus exposure and HLA in healthy donors. Assay used: immunoSEQ multiplex PCR; TCRdb lists only in-frame clones, some missing. The sample holds roughly 150,000 clones; approximately 94% are singletons and the top ten take approximately 2%. The sample consisted of PBMCs. These receptors originate from a man aged 18 to 29 in good health and CMV-seropositive.

The chain links TRBV11-2 to TRBJ1-3, with 10 positions matching TRBD1. CDR1 is SGHAT, CDR2 FQNNGV, per germline. Unmatched junction bases numbered 9, after V lost 6 bases and J lost 4 bases. The CDR3 spans 16 residues. CDR3 sequence: CASRSDRGKLGNTIYF. Written as DNA, the CDR3 is TGTGCCAGCAGATCGGACAGGGGGAAACTAGGAAACACCATATATTTT. Full variable domain (outside the CDR3, taken from reference TRBV11-2 and TRBJ1-3): EAGVAQSPRYKIIEKRQSVAFWCNPISGHATLYWYQQILGQGPKLLIQFQNNGVVDDSQLPKDRFSAERLKGVDSTLKIQPAKLEDSAVYLCASRSDRGKLGNTIYFGEGSWLTVV.

The rearrangement joins TRBV28 to TRBJ2-3; 10 bases line up with TRBD2. This CDR3 spans 15 amino acids. Trimming removed 8 bases from V and 5 bases from J; junction bases left unmatched: 10. The germline V gene encodes CDR1 MDHEN and CDR2 SYDVKM. The CDR3 spells CASYPLAGAIDTQYF. The DNA for the CDR3 is TGTGCCAGCTACCCTCTAGCGGGAGCGATAGATACGCAGTATTTT.

V gene TRBV2 combines with J gene TRBJ2-3; TRBD1 is a possible D gene (6 bases). The V and J ends lost 4 bases and 1 base respectively, with 6 bases between them. Germline V gene data show CDR1 as SNHLY and CDR2 as FYNNEI. The CDR3 is 13 residues long. The CDR3 nucleotides read TGTGCCAGCAGTGGGACAGGCACAGATACGCAGTATTTT. Its protein is CASSGTGTDTQYF. The complete variable domain, with remaining parts taken from reference TRBV2 and TRBJ2-3, reads EPEVTQTPSHQVTQMGQEVILRCVPISNHLYFYWYRQILGQKVEFLVSFYNNEISEKSEIFDDQFSVERPDGSNFTLKIRSTKLEDSAMYFCASSGTGTDTQYFGPGTRLTVL.

This chain uses TRBV6-1 with TRBJ2-7; 12 positions agree with TRBD2. The CDR3 extends over 15 amino acids. V was clipped by 6 bases and J by 2 bases; unmatched bases: 5. Per germline, CDR1 MNHNS and CDR2 SASEGT. The CDR3 DNA reads TGTGCCAGCAGCCAGACTAGCGGGGGTACCTACGAGCAGTACTTC. Its translation: CASSQTSGGTYEQYF.

The rearrangement uses TRBV15 and TRBJ1-5; possibly TRBD1 for D (5 bases). The CDR3 runs to 15 residues. Trimming left V 5 bases short and J 4 bases short, with 15 bases between. CDR1 LNHNV and CDR2 YYDKDF come from the germline V gene (reference sequence). The CDR3 here is CATSSSGRANQPQHF. The CDR3 DNA reads as TGTGCCACCAGCTCCTCAGGGCGAGCGAATCAGCCCCAGCATTTT.

The J gene is TRBJ2-1, the V gene TRBV7-8, with D perhaps matching TRBD1 (6 bases). The V gene lost 4 bases and the J gene lost 1 base, with 17 bases spanning the gap. CDR1 SGHVS and CDR2 FQNEAQ come from the germline V gene. This CDR3 comprises 17 residues. The CDR3 nucleotides are TGTGCCAGCAGCTCACCGGATACAGGGCCTTCCTACAATGAGCAGTTCTTC. Translated: CASSSPDTGPSYNEQFF.

The chain has TRBV5-6 and TRBJ1-5; TRBD1 is a possible D gene (6 bases). The length of the CDR3 is 14 residues. Germline V gene lookup returns CDR1 SGHDT and CDR2 YYEEEE. Trimming took off 3 bases at V and 6 bases at J, with 13 bases between the two ends. The CDR3 DNA reads TGTGCCAGCAGCTCAGGGGTTTGGGGTCAGCCCCAGCATTTT. It encodes CASSSGVWGQPQHF.

The rearrangement joins TRBV5-1 to TRBJ2-1; 10 nucleotides align to TRBD2. V was clipped by 2 bases and J by 7 bases; unmatched bases: 12. This CDR3 region has 17 residues. The V gene's germline CDR1 is SGHRS and CDR2 YFSETQ. The CDR3 sequence is CASSFPPSGRGLNEQFF. The CDR3 region has the DNA TGCGCCAGCAGCTTTCCCCCTAGCGGGAGAGGGTTGAATGAGCAGTTCTTC. The full variable domain, completed using reference TRBV5-1 and TRBJ2-1, is KAGVTQTPRYLIKTRGQQVTLSCSPISGHRSVSWYQQTPGQGLQFLFEYFSETQRNKGNFPGRFSGRQFSNSRSEMNVSTLELGDSALYLCASSFPPSGRGLNEQFFGPGTRLTVL.

V gene TRBV29-1 combines with J gene TRBJ2-1, with 9 bases lining up with TRBD2. The V segment lost 6 bases and the J segment 5 bases; nucleotides outside the gene matches: 5. CDR1 and CDR2 (germline): SQVTM, ANQGSEA. The CDR3 sequence is 13 residues long. The DNA of the CDR3 is TGCAGCGTCGCGGGAGGGGCGGACAATGAGCAGTTCTTC. This codes for CSVAGGADNEQFF.

The gene calls are TRBV27 and TRBJ2-7, with TRBD2 identical over 8 bases. The CDR3 totals 17 residues. Losses at the gene ends were 3 bases for V and 0 bases for J; bases not matched to a gene: 10. The germline CDR1 and CDR2 sequences are MNHEY and SMNVEV (reference sequence). CDR3: CASSFKLAGPYSYEQYF. CDR3 sequence (DNA): TGTGCCAGCAGTTTCAAATTAGCGGGACCCTACTCCTACGAGCAGTACTTC.

V is TRBV27 and J is TRBJ2-3; D is uncertain. Looked up from germline, CDR1 is MNHEY and CDR2 is SMNVEV (reference sequence). The CDR3 sequence is 14 residues long. V lost 1 base and J lost 2, with 7 bases in between. CDR3 in amino acids: CASSLLRNTDTQYF. The CDR3 nucleotides read TGTGCCAGCAGTTTATTGCGGAACACAGATACGCAGTATTTT.

This chain joins TRBV30 and TRBJ2-1; D perhaps matches TRBD2 (6 bases). The germline V and J ends were trimmed by 2 bases and 4 bases, with 12 bases remaining between them. Germline lookup yields CDR1 GTSNPN and CDR2 SVGIG (reference sequence). This CDR3 contains 14 residues. CDR3 region: CAWSPGLPYNEQFF. CDR3 nucleotide sequence: TGTGCCTGGAGTCCGGGACTCCCGTACAATGAGCAGTTCTTC.

The V gene is TRBV7-6, the J gene TRBJ2-1; unclear D gene. In germline, CDR1 is SGHVS, CDR2 FNYEAQ. V was shortened by 3 bases and J by 0 bases, with 9 bases between the two germline ends. The CDR3 runs 15 residues. The CDR3 coding sequence is TGTGCCAGCAGCTTCTCCCGCAGCTCCTACAATGAGCAGTTCTTC. Its translation is CASSFSRSSYNEQFF.

V is TRBV28 and J is TRBJ2-1; D uncertain. CDR3 length equals 13 residues. Between the trimmed V and J ends, which lost 7 bases and 2 bases, there was a span of 9 bases. Germline V gene data show CDR1 as MDHEN and CDR2 as SYDVKM. The chain's CDR3 is CASTSPPYNEQFF. CDR3 DNA sequence: TGTGCCAGCACCTCCCCCCCCTACAATGAGCAGTTCTTC.

The V and J genes are TRBV9 and TRBJ1-1, with no clear D. In germline, CDR1 is SGDLS, CDR2 YYNGEE. The V end lost 2 bases, the J end lost 0 bases, and 11 bases lay between the germline ends. The CDR3 runs 15 residues. The CDR3 here is CASSVAGDMNTEAFF. In DNA form, the CDR3 reads TGTGCCAGCAGCGTTGCCGGGGATATGAACACTGAAGCTTTCTTT. Using reference TRBV9 and TRBJ1-1 for the parts outside the CDR3, the full variable domain is DSGVTQTPKHLITATGQRVTLRCSPRSGDLSVYWYQQSLDQGLQFLIQYYNGEERAKGNILERFSAQQFPDLHSELNLSSLELGDSALYFCASSVAGDMNTEAFFGQGTRLTVV.

J is TRBJ2-7 and V is TRBV5-1; TRBD2 matches at 8 bases. J gave up 0 bases and V 4 bases, and 15 bases lay outside the gene matches. Germline CDR1 SGHRS, CDR2 YFSETQ. There are 18 residues in the CDR3. CDR3 amino acids: CASSPWGSAGGSSYEQYF. CDR3 nucleotide sequence: TGCGCCAGCAGCCCCTGGGGGTCGGCGGGAGGTAGCTCCTACGAGCAGTACTTC.

The chain links TRBV6-1 to TRBJ1-2; no firm D call. CDR3 length equals 16 residues. With 0 bases removed from V and 0 bases from J, the gap between germline ends came to 11 bases. Germline V lookup: CDR1 MNHNS, CDR2 SASEGT. CDR3 in amino acids: CASSEAGGLSNYGYTF. The CDR3 nucleotides read TGTGCCAGCAGTGAAGCAGGCGGACTCTCTAACTATGGCTACACCTTC.

This clone was seen a single time. CDR3 loop: CASSKGHPPVTGELFF. CDR3 DNA sequence: TGTGCCAGCAGCAAAGGACACCCCCCGGTGACCGGGGAGCTGTTTTTT. The V gene is TRBV11-3, the J gene TRBJ2-2; the D gene is possibly TRBD1 (5 bases). V was pared by 5 bases and J by 5 bases, with 18 bases between. Germline CDR1 and CDR2: SGHNT and YENEEA. The CDR3 is 16 amino acids.

The genes are TRBV19 and TRBJ1-5; 7 bases line up with TRBD1. Trimming removed 6 bases from V and 1 base from J; junction bases left unmatched: 3. This CDR3 spans 14 amino acids. Germline-derived CDR1 and CDR2 are LNHDA and SQIVND (reference sequence). Here the CDR3 DNA reads TGTGCCAGTAGGAGGGGGCTGAGCAATCAGCCCCAGCATTTT. Translating gives CASRRGLSNQPQHF.

The chain employs TRBV6-5 and TRBJ1-1; TRBD1 agrees at 10 bases. The CDR3 extends over 12 amino acids. Per the germline V gene, CDR1 is MNHEY and CDR2 is SVGAGI. V shed 2 bases and J 11 bases; nucleotides not matched to a gene: 2. CDR3 amino acids: CASSYAGQGAFF. CDR3 nucleotide sequence: TGTGCCAGCAGTTACGCGGGACAGGGGGCTTTCTTT.

This clone was counted a single time. The rearrangement joins TRBV7-2 to TRBJ2-7, with D unclear. V gave up 5 bases and J gave up 4 bases, with 6 bases separating them. CDR1 is SGHTA and CDR2 is FQGNSA in the germline V gene. CDR3 length: 11 amino acids. The CDR3 protein is CASSVTYEQYF. As DNA, the CDR3 is TGTGCCAGCAGCGTTACTTACGAGCAGTACTTC.

The chain combines TRBV11-2 with TRBJ1-1; tentative D call: TRBD1 (6 bases). This CDR3 has 13 amino acids. Trimming stripped 5 bases from V and 6 bases from J, with 13 bases between. The germline V gene encodes CDR1 SGHAT and CDR2 FQNNGV. This CDR3 is CASSSYREPEAFF. CDR3 nucleotide sequence: TGTGCCAGCAGCAGCTACAGGGAGCCTGAAGCTTTCTTT.

This clone turned up a few times. V and J are TRBV5-8 and TRBJ2-7; D is ambiguous. Trimming removed 1 base from V and 2 bases from J, with 7 bases in between. The CDR3 runs 13 residues. Germline lookup yields CDR1 SGHTS and CDR2 YDEGEE. CDR3 amino acids: CASSLYGPYEQYF. The CDR3 region has the DNA TGTGCCAGCAGCTTGTACGGTCCCTACGAGCAGTACTTC.

This clone was recorded once. The CDR3 region is CASSYSSGAPNNEQFF. CDR3 DNA sequence: TGTGCCAGCAGCTACTCGTCAGGGGCGCCCAACAATGAGCAGTTCTTC. The genes are TRBV11-3 and TRBJ2-1; TRBD1 is a possible D gene (6 bases). This CDR3 is 16 amino acids long. Per the germline V gene, CDR1 is SGHNT and CDR2 is YENEEA. V was cut by 4 bases and J by 5 bases, with 18 bases left in between.

The V call is TRBV10-2, the J call TRBJ1-1; TRBD1 might be the D (5 bases). This CDR3 is built from 14 residues. V lost 3 bases and J lost 0, with 8 bases in between. Germline V gene sequence: CDR1 WSHSY, CDR2 SAAADI. This CDR3 reads CASSERQLNTEAFF. CDR3 nucleotide sequence: TGCGCCAGCAGTGAACGACAGTTGAACACTGAAGCTTTCTTT.

The CDR3 here is CASSPGLEYEQYF. As DNA, the CDR3 is TGTGCCAGCAGCCCGGGACTTGAATACGAGCAGTACTTC. The rearrangement links TRBV6-5 to TRBJ2-7; TRBD2 is a possible D gene (6 bases). There are 13 residues in the CDR3. Germline-derived CDR1 and CDR2 are MNHEY and SVGAGI. Trimming removed 6 bases from V and 4 bases from J, with 13 bases in between.

This clone was detected once. This chain joins TRBV30 and TRBJ1-4; TRBD1 agrees at 10 bases. The junction had 16 bases not matched to a gene; V was cut back by 5 bases and J by 7 bases. In germline, CDR1 is GTSNPN, CDR2 SVGIG (reference sequence). The CDR3 extends over 17 amino acids. CDR3 amino acids: CAWHRDRGFRAREKLFF. CDR3 DNA: TGTGCCTGGCACCGGGACAGGGGTTTTCGAGCTCGTGAAAAACTGTTTTTT.

The chain carries TRBV19 and TRBJ1-1, with D uncertain. Looked up from germline, CDR1 is LNHDA and CDR2 is SQIVND (reference sequence). Deletions cut 3 bases from V and 8 bases from J, with 10 bases between. The CDR3 is 12 amino acids. CDR3 sequence: CASSIQGAEAFF. The CDR3 region has the DNA TGTGCCAGTAGTATTCAAGGAGCCGAAGCTTTCTTT.

This clone was seen only a few times. This rearrangement joins TRBV10-2 to TRBJ2-7; TRBD2 aligns across 8 bases. Germline CDR1 is WSHSY and CDR2 is SAAADI. CDR3 length: 14 residues. Losses at the gene ends were 8 bases for V and 5 bases for J; bases not matched to a gene: 11. The DNA for the CDR3 is TGCGCCAGCGTGAGAAGCGGGAGATCGAACGAGCAGTACTTC. Protein product: CASVRSGRSNEQYF.

The rearrangement joins TRBV5-1 to TRBJ2-4; 9 nucleotides align to TRBD1. The CDR3 extends over 13 amino acids. Germline V gives CDR1 SGHRS, CDR2 YFSETQ. V lost 0 bases to trimming and J lost 8 bases; unmatched junction nucleotides: 0. DNA for the CDR3: TGCGCCAGCAGCTTGGGGGACAGGGACATTCAGTACTTC. Protein sequence: CASSLGDRDIQYF.

The genes are TRBV4-1 and TRBJ2-5; TRBD2 matches 11 bases. This CDR3 is 16 amino acids long. Germline V gene data show CDR1 as MGHRA and CDR2 as YSYEKL. After removal of 4 bases from V and 5 bases from J, the junction contained 9 bases not matched to a gene. The CDR3 sequence: CASSLVAGGMVETQYF. The CDR3, as DNA: TGCGCCAGCAGCCTCGTAGCGGGAGGGATGGTGGAGACCCAGTACTTC.

This chain uses TRBV6-5 with TRBJ2-3; 12 bases align to TRBD2. After removal of 0 bases from V and 4 bases from J, the junction contained 2 bases not matched to a gene. The germline V gene encodes CDR1 MNHEY and CDR2 SVGAGI. The CDR3 extends over 16 amino acids. In DNA form, the CDR3 reads TGTGCCAGCAGTTACTCGACTAGCGGGAGAGCAGATACGCAGTATTTT. Amino acids: CASSYSTSGRADTQYF.